This TCR beta chain is from a study of blood T cell repertoires in COVID-19. About the research overall: The origin of the acute and convalescent COVID-19 samples was the United States, Italy and Spain.

Germline V CDR1 and CDR2: MDHEN, SYDVKM. The CDR3 sequence is 15 residues long. V was pared by 7 bases and J by 2 bases, with 17 bases between. Sequenced by immunoSEQ multiplex PCR; TCRdb stores in-frame clones only, minus some. The data contain a few hundred thousand clones, 92% of them singletons. Across 20 to 25 US areas, participants ranged in age from 18 to 89 years. Participant reports of clinical history set cohort assignment. Recovery among Cohort 3 donors was established by two negative PCRs, clearance, or symptom resolution. This chain uses TRBV28 with TRBJ2-5, with a possible D match to TRBD2 (7 bases). The receptor was isolated from a young woman who had recovered from COVID-19. The sequenced sample was PBMCs or T cells enriched from blood (not recorded which). The CDR3 DNA sequence: TGTGCCAGCACCAAAGGGGGGAGGGAACAAGAGACCCAGTACTTC. Amino acid sequence: CASTKGGREQETQYF.